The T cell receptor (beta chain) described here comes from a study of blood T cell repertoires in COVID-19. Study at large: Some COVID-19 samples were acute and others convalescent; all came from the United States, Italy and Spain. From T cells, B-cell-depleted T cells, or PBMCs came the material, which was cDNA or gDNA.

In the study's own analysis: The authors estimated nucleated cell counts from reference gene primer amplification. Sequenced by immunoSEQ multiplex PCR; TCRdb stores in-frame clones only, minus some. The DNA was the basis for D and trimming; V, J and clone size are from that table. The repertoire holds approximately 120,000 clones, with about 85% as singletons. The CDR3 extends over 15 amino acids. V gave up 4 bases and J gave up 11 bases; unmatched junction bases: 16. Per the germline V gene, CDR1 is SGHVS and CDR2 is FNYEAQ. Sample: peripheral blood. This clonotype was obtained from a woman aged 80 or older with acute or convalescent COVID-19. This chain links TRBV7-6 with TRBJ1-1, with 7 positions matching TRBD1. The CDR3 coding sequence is TGTGCCAGCAGCTCCCCTTTAGGCACACAGGGGTTTGCTTTCTTT. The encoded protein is CASSSPLGTQGFAFF.